This T cell receptor (beta chain) was recorded in a study of blood T cell repertoires in COVID-19 (dated by TCRdb to 2019 to 2021). Describing the broader study: The collaborator samples originated in the United States, Italy and Spain and spanned the acute and convalescent phases of COVID-19. A de-identified subject ID, COVID-19 status, age in years and sex were almost always included in the sample metadata. The repertoires were released in a freely available public database intended as a resource for research on the immune response to SARS-CoV-2. HLA class I and class II types, where available, came from metadata supplied by the sample provider rather than from assay-based typing. The material from the prospective study consisted of cDNA or gDNA derived from T cells, B-cell-depleted T cells, or PBMCs. The samples were drawn from the first 160 participants of the ongoing ImmuneRACE study and from under 1,500 subjects provided by 6 global collaborators. Deeply sampled blood TCRbeta repertoires from subjects exposed to, actively infected with, or recovered from COVID-19 were included in the dataset.

Each collaborating institution followed its own protocols to collect whole blood in K2EDTA tubes. For TCRbeta analysis, collaborators shipped samples in one of three forms: frozen whole blood, isolated PBMCs, or DNA extracted from either of those sample types. Findings and caveats that apply to the study as a whole: Clinical and demographic metadata were provided uncurated, with the amount varying by source and participant.

Notes on this clone: What this receptor recognizes is not known. No base quality values were provided; no much bigger clone lies one nucleotide off.

TCRbeta CDR3 regions were amplified from genomic DNA using the immunoSEQ Assay, a bias-controlled multiplex PCR. Concerning the study's data processing: Nucleated cell counts per sample were estimated from amplification of reference gene primers within the assay. Sequence reads were collapsed and filtered to measure the absolute abundance of every unique TCRbeta CDR3 rearrangement. For each sample, productive Simpson clonality was calculated as the square root of Simpson's diversity index over productive rearrangements. Imported from immuneACCESS, the table was reduced by TCRdb to in-frame sequences with V and J called. These copies leave out some clones; in studies compared against another copy, an unresolved V gene accounts for under half, and the cause of the remainder is not known. That table supplies the V and J calls and clone size; D and trimming were determined from the DNA. The sample table holds 130,000 to 150,000 clones, of which roughly 86% were seen once. Jointly, the top ten make up roughly 10% of the sample.

The clonotype originates from a man between 45 and 60 years old with active or convalescent COVID-19. The sample comprised peripheral blood.

The CDR3 reads CASSDGGQKNIQYF. The sequence in DNA is TGCGCCAGCAGTGATGGGGGACAGAAAAACATTCAGTACTTC. The receptor chain draws on TRBV10-1 and TRBJ2-4, with 7 central nucleotides matching TRBD1. The germline V gene (reference sequence) provides CDR1 WNHNN and CDR2 SYGVQD. The CDR3 starts with the cysteine, ends with the phenylalanine, and has 14 residues. The CDR3 DNA has 42 bases and is translated from base 1. V has 3 bases trimmed and J has 4 bases trimmed; junction bases matching no gene number 3.